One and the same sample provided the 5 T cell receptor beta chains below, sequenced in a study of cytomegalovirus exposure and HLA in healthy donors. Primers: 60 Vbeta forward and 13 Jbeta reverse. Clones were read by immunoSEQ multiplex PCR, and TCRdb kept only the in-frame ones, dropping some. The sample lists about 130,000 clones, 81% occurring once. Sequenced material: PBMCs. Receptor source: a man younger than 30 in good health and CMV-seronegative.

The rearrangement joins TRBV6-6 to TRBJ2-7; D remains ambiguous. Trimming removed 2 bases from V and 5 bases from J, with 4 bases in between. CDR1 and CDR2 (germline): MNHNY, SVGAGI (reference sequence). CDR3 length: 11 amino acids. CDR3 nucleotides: TGTGCCAGCAGTTACCCCGACGAGCAGTACTTC. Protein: CASSYPDEQYF.

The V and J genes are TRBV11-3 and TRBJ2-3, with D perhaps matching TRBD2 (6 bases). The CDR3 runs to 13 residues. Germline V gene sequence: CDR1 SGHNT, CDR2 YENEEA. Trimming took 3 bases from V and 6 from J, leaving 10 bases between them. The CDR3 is CASSFGGWDTQYF. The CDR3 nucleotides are TGTGCCAGCAGCTTCGGGGGTTGGGATACGCAGTATTTT.

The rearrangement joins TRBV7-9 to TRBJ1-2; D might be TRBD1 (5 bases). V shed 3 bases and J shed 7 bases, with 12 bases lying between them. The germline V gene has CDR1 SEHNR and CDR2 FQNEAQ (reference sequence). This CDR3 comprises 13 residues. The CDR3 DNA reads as TGTGCCAGCAGCTTCCAGGGTTTTTCTGGCTACACCTTC. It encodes CASSFQGFSGYTF.

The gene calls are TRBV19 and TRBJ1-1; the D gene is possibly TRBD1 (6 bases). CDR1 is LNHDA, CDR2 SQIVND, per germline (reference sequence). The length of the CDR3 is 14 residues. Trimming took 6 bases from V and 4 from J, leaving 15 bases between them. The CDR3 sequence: CASSPLRGGTEAFF. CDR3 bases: TGTGCCAGTAGCCCACTTAGGGGGGGCACTGAAGCTTTCTTT.

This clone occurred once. The CDR3, as DNA: TGTGCCAGCAGCTTCCTTAGCGGGGGACCGACTAGCACAGATACGCAGTATTTT. Translating gives CASSFLSGGPTSTDTQYF. V is TRBV7-9 and J is TRBJ2-3, with 9 bases matching TRBD2. The CDR3 consists of 18 residues. Germline CDR1 is SEHNR and CDR2 is FQNEAQ (reference sequence). J gave up 0 bases and V 3 bases, and 10 bases lay outside the gene matches.